These 20 T cell receptor beta chains were all obtained from the same sample, sequenced in a study of PD-1 blockade in classical Hodgkin lymphoma. The table came from immunoSEQ multiplex PCR; TCRdb's copy has only in-frame clones and leaves some out. The sample includes some 58,000 clones, around 94% seen only once; the top ten take around 8%. As for time point: cycle 4 day 1 (C4D1), after more than five weeks of nivolumab. Patients all relapsed after autologous stem cell transplantation, and there was variation in brentuximab vedotin exposure. Sequenced here: peripheral blood mononuclear cells (PBMCs), sampled before the fourth cycle of nivolumab. The receptors originated from a human donor with classical Hodgkin lymphoma.

The V and J genes are TRBV5-4 and TRBJ2-3; D might be TRBD2 (6 bases). This CDR3 has 13 amino acids. The germline V and J ends were trimmed by 3 bases and 1 base, with 6 bases remaining between them. Germline V gene lookup returns CDR1 SGHNT and CDR2 YYREEE (reference sequence). The CDR3: CASSWGGTDTQYF. The DNA of the CDR3 is TGTGCCAGCAGCTGGGGGGGCACAGATACGCAGTATTTT.

This clone was picked up a small number of times. CDR3 protein: CASSSNYNQETQYF. The CDR3, as DNA: TGTGCCAGCAGTTCGAACTACAACCAAGAGACCCAGTACTTC. The chain couples TRBV7-8 to TRBJ2-5; D not certain. This CDR3 is built from 14 residues. The germline CDR1 and CDR2 sequences are SGHVS and FQNEAQ. Between the trimmed V and J ends, which lost 6 bases and 0 bases, there was a span of 11 bases.

This chain uses TRBV28 with TRBJ2-7; D not certain. The germline CDR1 and CDR2 sequences are MDHEN and SYDVKM. This CDR3 has 14 residues. Trimming removed 6 bases at V and 6 bases at J, with 18 bases between. Here the CDR3 reads CASSSIRGRPEQYF. The CDR3 DNA is TGTGCCAGCAGCTCTATACGTGGTCGACCCGAGCAGTACTTC.

In this sample, this clone turned up once. The genes are TRBV6-5 and TRBJ1-6; D not resolved. V was shortened by 5 bases and J by 4 bases, with 12 bases between the two germline ends. Germline V gene lookup returns CDR1 MNHEY and CDR2 SVGAGI. The CDR3 is 15 amino acids. The CDR3 DNA sequence: TGTGCCAGCAGTCCCGGACTGATATATAATTCACCCCTCCACTTT. Residues: CASSPGLIYNSPLHF.

The V gene is TRBV28, the J gene TRBJ2-5; 10 bases line up with TRBD1. Trimming removed 7 bases from V and 5 bases from J; junction bases left unmatched: 10. CDR1 is MDHEN and CDR2 is SYDVKM in the germline V gene. The CDR3 is made up of 15 amino acids. The CDR3 reads CASTSRGQGLETQYF. The CDR3 DNA sequence: TGTGCCAGCACTTCCCGGGGACAGGGGCTCGAGACCCAGTACTTC.

The rearrangement links TRBV9 to TRBJ1-2; tentatively, D is TRBD1 (6 bases). The CDR3 runs to 15 residues. Between the trimmed V and J ends, which lost 0 bases and 4 bases, there was a span of 13 bases. Germline V gene lookup returns CDR1 SGDLS and CDR2 YYNGEE. The CDR3 region has the DNA TGTGCCAGCAGCGTAGGGACAGATGCTTTCTATGGCTACACCTTC. Amino acid sequence: CASSVGTDAFYGYTF.

The gene calls are TRBV6-6 and TRBJ2-7; possible D gene TRBD2, 5 bases. Germline CDR1 is MNHNY and CDR2 is SVGAGI (reference sequence). The ends were cut back, 2 bases at V and 7 bases at J, with 15 bases in the middle. This CDR3 comprises 14 residues. The CDR3 bases are TGTGCCAGCAGTTACGTTTCCCTAGCTTGGGAGCAGTACTTC. Translated: CASSYVSLAWEQYF.

This chain connects TRBV2 to TRBJ1-2; weak D call: TRBD1 (5 bases). V lost 3 bases and J 12 bases, leaving 17 bases between the germline ends. Germline CDR1 is SNHLY and CDR2 is FYNNEI. The CDR3 spans 13 residues. In nucleotides, the CDR3 is TGTGCCAGCAGTGACACAGGTCGGGTTGTCGACACCTTC. Its translation: CASSDTGRVVDTF.

This chain connects TRBV5-1 to TRBJ2-1; TRBD2 matches 12 bases. Germline values: CDR1 SGHRS, CDR2 YFSETQ. Unmatched junction bases numbered 5, after V lost 3 bases and J lost 7 bases. This CDR3 comprises 15 residues. CDR3: CASSSLAGGSNEQFF. The DNA of the CDR3 is TGCGCCAGCAGCTCACTAGCGGGAGGAAGTAATGAGCAGTTCTTC.

This clone was detected once. The rearrangement links TRBV11-3 to TRBJ1-1; no firm D call. Germline V gives CDR1 SGHNT, CDR2 YENEEA. V lost 4 bases to trimming and J lost 0 bases, with 6 bases between them. The length of the CDR3 is 13 residues. CDR3 sequence (DNA): TGTGCCAGCAGCTCCAAAATGAACACTGAAGCTTTCTTT. It translates to CASSSKMNTEAFF.

The chain is built from TRBV2 and TRBJ2-7, with TRBD1 matching over 8 bases. The J segment lost 4 bases and the V segment lost 4 bases, leaving 6 bases of the junction unmatched. The germline CDR1 and CDR2 sequences are SNHLY and FYNNEI. The CDR3 totals 14 residues. In nucleotides, the CDR3 is TGTGCCAGCAGTGTGGACAGGGTTTTATACGAGCAGTACTTC. This encodes CASSVDRVLYEQYF.

The V call is TRBV2, the J call TRBJ2-2; maybe TRBD2 (5 bases). Per germline, CDR1 SNHLY and CDR2 FYNNEI. The CDR3 is 15 amino acids. Deletions cut 2 bases from V and 5 bases from J, with 12 bases between. The CDR3 nucleotides are TGTGCCAGCAGTGAACGTATCCCGGGGACCGGGGAGCTGTTTTTT. Protein sequence: CASSERIPGTGELFF.

V is TRBV28 and J is TRBJ2-3; D is undetermined. The germline V and J ends were trimmed by 3 bases and 0 bases, with 10 bases remaining between them. The CDR3 extends over 15 amino acids. Germline V gene data show CDR1 as MDHEN and CDR2 as SYDVKM. The CDR3: CASSFFGISTDTQYF. In DNA form, the CDR3 reads TGTGCCAGCAGTTTTTTTGGTATTAGCACAGATACGCAGTATTTT. The variable domain in full, with the rest retrieved from reference TRBV28 and TRBJ2-3, is DVKVTQSSRYLVKRTGEKVFLECVQDMDHENMFWYRQDPGLGLRLIYFSYDVKMKEKGDIPEGYSVSREKKERFSLILESASTNQTSMYLCASSFFGISTDTQYFGPGTRLTVL.

The chain is built from TRBV5-1 and TRBJ2-3; the D gene is possibly TRBD1 (6 bases). The CDR3 has 13 residues. Trimming stripped 7 bases from V and 2 bases from J, with 11 bases between. Germline V gene sequence: CDR1 SGHRS, CDR2 YFSETQ. CDR3 amino acids: CASRQDATDTQYF. DNA for the CDR3: TGCGCCAGCCGACAGGACGCCACAGATACGCAGTATTTT.

The chain is built from TRBV18 and TRBJ2-3; maybe TRBD1 (6 bases). CDR3 length: 14 amino acids. Trimming shortened V by 6 bases and J by 0 bases, and 10 bases separated the two germline ends. CDR1 and CDR2 from the germline V gene are KGHSH and LQKENI. DNA for the CDR3: TGTGCCAGCTCTACCCAGGGGAGCACAGATACGCAGTATTTT. It translates to CASSTQGSTDTQYF. The whole variable domain, filled in from reference TRBV18 and TRBJ2-3, reads NAGVMQNPRHLVRRRGQEARLRCSPMKGHSHVYWYRQLPEEGLKFMVYLQKENIIDESGMPKERFSAEFPKEGPSILRIQQVVRGDSAAYFCASSTQGSTDTQYFGPGTRLTVL.

The chain couples TRBV18 to TRBJ1-1, with a tentative D call TRBD1 (6 bases). Trimming took 4 bases from V and 4 from J, leaving 10 bases between them. Germline V gene data show CDR1 as KGHSH and CDR2 as LQKENI. The CDR3 sequence is 13 residues long. DNA of the CDR3: TGTGCCAGCTCACGAGGAGGGGGCACTGAAGCTTTCTTT. Protein sequence: CASSRGGGTEAFF.

The V call is TRBV2, the J call TRBJ2-5, with 7 bases fitting TRBD1. The CDR3 runs 13 residues. Looked up from germline, CDR1 is SNHLY and CDR2 is FYNNEI. The V gene end was trimmed by 6 bases and the J gene end by 5 bases; junction bases not matched to a gene: 6. DNA of the CDR3: TGTGCCAGCAGACGGGGACAGACGGAGACCCAGTACTTC. Its translation: CASRRGQTETQYF.

The CDR3 reads CASSLDLGGAHGYTF. CDR3 in DNA: TGTGCCAGCAGCTTAGATCTGGGGGGGGCTCATGGCTACACCTTC. The V and J genes are TRBV11-2 and TRBJ1-2, with D perhaps TRBD1 (6 bases). Trimming pared 0 bases from V and 6 bases from J, leaving 14 bases between. The CDR3 runs 15 residues. Germline CDR1 and CDR2: SGHAT and FQNNGV.

The chain uses TRBV29-1 and TRBJ1-3; D unclear. V lost 4 bases to trimming and J lost 1 base, with 5 bases between them. The germline CDR1 and CDR2 sequences are SQVTM and ANQGSEA. CDR3 size: 12 residues. In nucleotides, the CDR3 is TGCAGCGTTGTCTGGTCTGGAAACACCATATATTTT. Translating gives CSVVWSGNTIYF.

The chain carries TRBV28 and TRBJ2-5, with D perhaps matching TRBD2 (7 bases). V lost 6 bases to trimming and J lost 4 bases, with 12 bases between them. CDR1 MDHEN and CDR2 SYDVKM come from the germline V gene. The CDR3 runs 13 residues. The CDR3 loop is CASSPGGRETQYF. CDR3 in DNA: TGTGCCAGCAGCCCGGGGGGCCGAGAGACCCAGTACTTC.